This T cell receptor (beta chain) stems from a study of tissue T cells after allogeneic stem cell transplantation. Some clones are missing from TCRdb's copy, which holds only in-frame ones; the method was immunoSEQ multiplex PCR. The top ten hold approximately 2% of the sample, which has about 26,000 clones, 91% seen once. The sample consisted of blood, taken before transplantation. This TCR was recovered from an older male donor who later had graft-versus-host disease after an allogeneic stem cell transplant.

Here the CDR3 reads CASSFDRGEPQHF. The CDR3 bases are TGCGCCAGCAGCTTTGACAGGGGAGAGCCCCAGCATTTT. This rearrangement joins TRBV5-1 to TRBJ1-5; 8 nucleotides agree with TRBD1. This CDR3 has 13 residues. J lost 8 bases, V lost 2 bases, and 3 bases had no gene match. Germline V CDR1 and CDR2: SGHRS, YFSETQ.